These 6 T cell receptor beta chains share one sample of origin, sequenced in a study of naive and memory T cell subsets. Two oligonucleotides, mixed equimolar, formed the beta constant-region primer covering TRBC1 and TRBC2. TCRdb re-called the UMI-ligation and nested PCR reads through MiXCR, storing one row per CDR3 protein. The sample carries some 28,000 distinct CDR3 sequences, approximately 12% recorded once. The sample was effector memory CD4+ T cells from blood. The subset was: effector memory, CD45RA- CD27-. The receptors derive from a human donor in good health.

The sample holds many counts of this clonotype. For the CDR3, the DNA is TGCGCCAGCAGCTTGCTACAGGGAACCTACAATGAGCAGTTCTTC. This encodes CASSLLQGTYNEQFF. V usage is TRBV5-1 and J usage is TRBJ2-1, with D tentatively TRBD1 (6 bases). V was trimmed by 1 base and J by 2 bases, leaving 10 bases between them. Germline CDR1 SGHRS, CDR2 YFSETQ. This CDR3 has 15 residues.

This clonotype was observed many times. V and J are TRBV12-3 or TRBV12-4 and TRBJ2-2; 14 positions match TRBD2. V was pared by 4 bases and J by 5 bases, with 0 bases of the junction left unmatched. The CDR3 runs to 15 residues. CDR3 sequence (DNA): TGTGCCAGCAGTTGGACTAGCGGGAGGACCGGGGAGCTGTTTTTT. It is translated as CASSWTSGRTGELFF.

This clonotype was recorded at least ten times. The chain has TRBV5-1 and TRBJ2-7, with 9 positions matching TRBD1. With V trimmed by 4 bases and J by 5 bases, 13 bases remained unmatched. CDR1 SGHRS and CDR2 YFSETQ come from the germline V gene. CDR3 length equals 16 residues. In nucleotides, the CDR3 is TGCGCCAGCAGCCCCCGCCCTATAGACAGGGGGGACGAGCAGTACTTC. Translated, it gives CASSPRPIDRGDEQYF.

About this clonotype: The junction shows a germline mismatch at one end, possibly a read error. V and J are TRBV27 and TRBJ1-4, with TRBD1 matching 8 bases. Germline V CDR1 and CDR2: MNHEY, SMNVEV (reference sequence). This CDR3 comprises 15 residues. The chain's CDR3 is CANSSYRGANEKLFF. CDR3 nucleotides: TGTGCCAACAGTTCATACAGGGGGGCTAATGAAAAACTGTTTTTT.

The chain couples TRBV20-1 to TRBJ2-7; TRBD2 matches 9 bases. Germline CDR1 and CDR2: DFQATT and SNEGSKA (reference sequence). The V segment lost 3 bases and the J segment 6 bases; nucleotides outside the gene matches: 3. The CDR3 runs to 12 residues. The CDR3 is CSASSGSGEQYF. The DNA of the CDR3 is TGCAGTGCTAGTAGCGGGAGTGGCGAGCAGTACTTC.

CDR3 coding DNA: TGCGCCAGCAGCGTCCAGGGGGCGCGGACCACTGAAGCTTTCTTT. Residues: CASSVQGARTTEAFF. This chain links TRBV5-1 with TRBJ1-1; 8 bases align to TRBD1. The V and J ends lost 4 bases and 4 bases, in that order; junction bases with no gene match: 9. The germline gives CDR1 SGHRS, CDR2 YFSETQ. The CDR3 contains 15 residues. Full variable domain (rest looked up from reference TRBV5-1 and TRBJ1-1): KAGVTQTPRYLIKTRGQQVTLSCSPISGHRSVSWYQQTPGQGLQFLFEYFSETQRNKGNFPGRFSGRQFSNSRSEMNVSTLELGDSALYLCASSVQGARTTEAFFGQGTRLTVV.